Below, 7 T cell receptor beta chains from the same sample are listed, as sequenced in a study of breast tumors, draining lymph nodes, adjacent tissues. The lymph nodes were axillary draining lymph nodes from breast cancer patients. MiXCR, run by TCRdb on the multiplex PCR reads, gives a single entry per CDR3 protein. The sample includes a few hundred thousand distinct CDR3 sequences, 30% to 35% of them seen just once. The source material was axillary lymph node tissue. The source of these receptors is a female donor with breast cancer. Some clones in this sample may be carry-over from other donors' samples.

The sample holds a few counts of this clonotype. A junction end diverges from the germline sequence, so it may reflect a read error. V is TRBV5-6 and J is TRBJ1-2, with 7 bases lining up with TRBD1. There are 18 residues in the CDR3. Germline CDR1 SGHDT, CDR2 YYEEEE. The CDR3 DNA is TGTGCCAGCAGCTTGCCCCTCTCCTTACAGGGGTCTGACTATGGCTGCACCTTC. Translating gives CASSLPLSLQGSDYGCTF. The full variable domain, with the rest looked up from reference TRBV5-6 and TRBJ1-2, is DAGVTQSPTHLIKTRGQQVTLRCSPKSGHDTVSWYQQALGQGPQFIFQYYEEEERQRGNFPDRFSGHQFPNYSSELNVNALLLGDSALYLCASSLPLSLQGSDYGCTFGSGTRLTVV.

The gene calls are TRBV18 and TRBJ2-7; D is possibly TRBD1 or TRBD2 (5 bases each). Germline assignment: CDR1 KGHSH and CDR2 LQKENI. The length of the CDR3 is 15 residues. The V gene lost 6 bases and the J gene lost 5 bases, with 20 bases spanning the gap. In DNA, the CDR3 is TGTGCCAGCTCCCGCGCCGGGACCCAAGTCAACGAGCAGTACTTC. Protein product: CASSRAGTQVNEQYF. The whole variable domain, filled in from reference TRBV18 and TRBJ2-7, reads NAGVMQNPRHLVRRRGQEARLRCSPMKGHSHVYWYRQLPEEGLKFMVYLQKENIIDESGMPKERFSAEFPKEGPSILRIQQVVRGDSAAYFCASSRAGTQVNEQYFGPGTRLTVT.

This clonotype appeared many times. The J gene is TRBJ1-6, the V gene TRBV11-2; TRBD1 might be the D (5 bases). With 1 base removed from V and 9 bases from J, the gap between germline ends came to 13 bases. Germline-derived CDR1 and CDR2 are SGHAT and FQNNGV. The CDR3 loop spans 15 amino acids. The CDR3 sequence: CASSLGIGESSPLHF. CDR3 sequence (DNA): TGTGCCAGCAGCTTAGGGATAGGGGAATCTTCACCCCTCCACTTT.

Ten or more counts support this clonotype. This rearrangement joins TRBV11-2 to TRBJ2-2, with unresolved D. There are 14 residues in the CDR3. CDR1 is SGHAT and CDR2 is FQNNGV in the germline V gene. Trimming removed 1 base from V and 1 base from J, with 4 bases in between. The CDR3 nucleotides are TGTGCCAGCAGCTTAGCGAAGAACACCGGGGAGCTGTTTTTT. This encodes CASSLAKNTGELFF.

This chain connects TRBV24-1 to TRBJ2-6, with a weak D call TRBD1 (6 bases). V was pared by 4 bases and J by 1 base, with 13 bases between. Germline CDR1 KGHDR, CDR2 SFDVKD. The CDR3 has 17 residues. CDR3 bases: TGTGCCACCAGTGAGTACAGGGTTTGGTCTGGGGCCAACGTCCTGACTTTC. Protein sequence: CATSEYRVWSGANVLTF.

The sample holds many counts of this clonotype. This chain connects TRBV12-3 or TRBV12-4 to TRBJ2-1, with D hard to call. V was trimmed by 6 bases and J by 8 bases, leaving 11 bases between them. There are 12 residues in the CDR3. The CDR3 DNA follows: TGTGCCAGCAGACGAGTGTGGGATGAGCAGTTCTTC. It translates to CASRRVWDEQFF.

Worth noting for this clonotype: It is likely a read error, because the conserved phenylalanine at the end of the CDR3 is missing. The DNA is omitted, as the CDR3 cannot be located on it reliably, and the CDR3 follows TCRdb's listing. The chain links TRBV20-1 to TRBJ2-3; TRBD1 is the table's D call and was not checked against the DNA. The CDR3 length is 10 residues, termini included. The germline V gene encodes CDR1 DFQATT and CDR2 SNEGSKA (reference sequence). This CDR3 is CSARDPSGGA.